This T cell receptor (beta chain) was identified during a study of neurological immune-mediated disorders. Unsorted libraries came from 2 million PBMCs stored at -80 °C. The cDNA was synthesized by means of template-switch 5'RACE, which was carried out with 10-nucleotide random UMIs. MiXCR, run by TCRdb on the 5' RACE reads, gives a single entry per CDR3 protein. This table holds around 18,000 distinct CDR3 sequences, roughly 20% found once. The V gene's germline CDR1 is DFQATT and CDR2 SNEGSKA (reference sequence). The V gene lost 5 bases and the J gene lost 1 base, with 18 bases spanning the gap. This CDR3 spans 16 amino acids. This clonotype was seen repeatedly, ten times or more.

The chain combines TRBV20-1 with TRBJ2-4; the D gene is possibly TRBD1 (6 bases). Sample: PBMCs. The sequence derives from a man aged 50 to 59 in good health. The CDR3 DNA reads TGCAGTGCTCCGGGGATCCAGGGGTCCGCCAAAAACATTCAGTACTTC. It translates to CSAPGIQGSAKNIQYF.